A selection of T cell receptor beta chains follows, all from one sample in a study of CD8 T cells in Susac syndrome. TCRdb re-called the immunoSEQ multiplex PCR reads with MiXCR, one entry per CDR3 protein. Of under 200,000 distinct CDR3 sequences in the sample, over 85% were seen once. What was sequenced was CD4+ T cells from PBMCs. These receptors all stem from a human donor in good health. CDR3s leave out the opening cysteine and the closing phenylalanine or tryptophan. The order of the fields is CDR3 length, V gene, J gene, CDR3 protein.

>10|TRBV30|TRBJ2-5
AWSRQGETQY
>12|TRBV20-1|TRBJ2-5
SARDQRRDQTQY
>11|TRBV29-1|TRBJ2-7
SVAQSINYEQY
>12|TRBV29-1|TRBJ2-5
SVGTWTAQETQY
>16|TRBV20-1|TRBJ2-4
SARDQGAGTSVKNIQY
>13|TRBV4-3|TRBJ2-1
ASSQARDRYNEQF
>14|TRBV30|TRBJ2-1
ACSARRTGLYNEQF
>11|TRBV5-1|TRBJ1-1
ASRKATGTEAF
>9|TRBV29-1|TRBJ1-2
SVKQGDGYT
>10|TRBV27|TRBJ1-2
ASRGQPYGYT
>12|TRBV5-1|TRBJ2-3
ASSLGARGDTQY
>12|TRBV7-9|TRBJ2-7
ASSLAGRGDEQY
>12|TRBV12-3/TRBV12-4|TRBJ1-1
ASAMGQGGTEAF
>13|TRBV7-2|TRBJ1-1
ASSLLVGVNTEAF
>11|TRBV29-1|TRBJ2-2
SVDPTNTGELF
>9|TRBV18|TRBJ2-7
ASSPGGEQY
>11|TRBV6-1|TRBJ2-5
ASNPSSIQTQY
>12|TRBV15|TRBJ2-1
ATSVLAGYNEQF
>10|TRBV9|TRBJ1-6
ASSVNSSPLH
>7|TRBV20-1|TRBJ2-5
SAGETQY
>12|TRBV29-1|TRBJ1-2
SVGIVGRERGYT
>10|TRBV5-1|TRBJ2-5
ASSATQETQY
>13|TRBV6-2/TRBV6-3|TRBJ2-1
ASKPATSGTNEQF
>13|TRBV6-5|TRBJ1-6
ASSYSRGAGSPLH
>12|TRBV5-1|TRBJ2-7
ASSPGGLSYEQY
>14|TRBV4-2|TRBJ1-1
ASSQATTGTGIEAF
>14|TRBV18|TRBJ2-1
ASSPFRDSALNEQF
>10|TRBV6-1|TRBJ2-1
ASSVSYNEQF
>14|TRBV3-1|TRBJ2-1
ASSQISGGAIGEQF
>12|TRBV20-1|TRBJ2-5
SAGLYGLEETQY
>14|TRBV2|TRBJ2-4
ASSERVPLAKNIQY
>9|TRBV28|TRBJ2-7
ASSSLDEQY
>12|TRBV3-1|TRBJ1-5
ASSLGTDYQPQH
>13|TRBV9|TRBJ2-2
ASSVGLADTGELF
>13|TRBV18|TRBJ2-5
ASSPLAGAQETQY
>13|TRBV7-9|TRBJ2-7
ASSFPDRGDYEQY
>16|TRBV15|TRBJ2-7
ATSSAVGGTGVSYEQY
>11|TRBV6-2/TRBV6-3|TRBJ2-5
ASSYKGGETQY
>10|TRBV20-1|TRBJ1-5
SASGPDQPQH
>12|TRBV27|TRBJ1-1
ASSFAGRDTEAF
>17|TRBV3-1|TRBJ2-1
ASSQERLTSGGSYNEQF
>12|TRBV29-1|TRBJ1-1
SVWIRSENTEAF
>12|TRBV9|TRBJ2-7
ASSVGGGAEEQY
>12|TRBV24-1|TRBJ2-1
ATSDSKGNDEQF
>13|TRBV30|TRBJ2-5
AWSPGQGPQETQY